Listed here is a single T cell receptor beta chain. Its target is not known. This table comes from immunoSEQ multiplex PCR, and its TCRdb copy is limited to in-frame clones, with some not included. Here the sample spans around 300,000 clones, around 89% being singletons. This entry is derived from a study of Ad26.COV2.S vaccination and SARS-CoV-2 variants. Study-wide results and caveats: Breadth of non-spike TCRs did not differ between vaccinees and placebo recipients.

The sample's treatment: about 20 received Ad26.COV2.S at low or high dose, single or two shots; roughly five received placebo; per-sample allocation not given. Material that was analyzed had been drawn on day 63 after the first vaccine or placebo injection. The specimen was peripheral blood, collected in a trial of Ad26.COV2.S vaccine versus placebo. The TCR was taken from a person between 18 and 65 years old who received the Ad26.COV2.S COVID-19 vaccine or a placebo.

CDR3 in DNA: TGTGCCAGCAGTTCCGGGACTAGCGGGTCTTACGAGCAGTACTTC. This translates into CASSSGTSGSYEQYF. The chain has TRBV27 and TRBJ2-7; 12 nucleotides align to TRBD2. This CDR3 has 15 amino acids. Germline V gene sequence: CDR1 MNHEY, CDR2 SMNVEV (reference sequence). After removal of 4 bases from V and 4 bases from J, the junction contained 5 bases not matched to a gene.